This T cell receptor (beta chain) was documented in a study of cytomegalovirus exposure and HLA in healthy donors. Overall study: Around 80 million unique TCR sequences came from HLA-typed donors in an early release. Study results and caveats: In all likelihood, a cluster of highly shared sequence variants was a sequencing artifact. The only immune exposure information that was available was CMV serostatus.

Comments on this clone: Its target is not known.

The donors comprised healthy bone marrow donors. This CDR3 has 17 residues. The V gene lost 1 base and the J gene lost 10 bases, with 22 bases spanning the gap. Germline V CDR1 and CDR2: MGHDK, SYGVNS. PCR amplification relied on 60 Vbeta primers (plus 13 Jbeta primers). The protocol was immunoSEQ multiplex PCR, while the TCRdb copy is restricted to in-frame clones and leaves out a portion. This repertoire includes over 110,000 clones. This receptor was taken from a male donor in good health and CMV-seronegative. The chain couples TRBV25-1 to TRBJ1-4, with D tentatively TRBD1 (5 bases). Sequences were obtained from PBMCs. CDR3 sequence (DNA): TGTGCCAGCAGTGAATCGGGCGCAGGGTGGGTTTCTGGAAAACTGTTTTTT. It specifies CASSESGAGWVSGKLFF.